This T cell receptor (beta chain) appears in the sequencing data of a study of PD-1 blockade in classical Hodgkin lymphoma. Regarding this clone: Its target is not known.

This CDR3 spans 13 amino acids. The germline V and J ends were trimmed by 5 bases and 6 bases, with 14 bases remaining between them. Germline CDR1 SQVTM, CDR2 ANQGSEA. There was relapse after autologous stem cell transplantation in every patient, and there was variation in brentuximab vedotin exposure. Study-level results: Significantly greater TCR diversity emerged by C4D1 in CD4+ cells but not CD8+ cells. Newly diagnosed patients had baseline TCR diversity that was reportedly lower than that of healthy donors.

The repertoire was sequenced with immunoSEQ multiplex PCR; TCRdb's copy has only in-frame clones and lacks some. The repertoire holds nearly 55,000 clones, with more than 65% as singletons. The chain is built from TRBV29-1 and TRBJ2-1; D not certain. Sequences were derived from peripheral blood mononuclear cells (PBMCs), sampled at baseline. This receptor was obtained from a human donor with classical Hodgkin lymphoma. The CDR3 bases are TGCAGCGTTCTCAGTGAGCGTAGCAATGAGCAGTTCTTC. As protein: CSVLSERSNEQFF.